Following are 27 T cell receptor beta chains from one sample sequenced in a study of blood T cell repertoires in COVID-19. Clones were sequenced by immunoSEQ multiplex PCR, and TCRdb holds only the in-frame ones, with some missing. The table has 130,000 to 150,000 clones, roughly 90% seen once. Material for sequencing was peripheral blood. The receptors derive from a man aged 50 to 59 with active or convalescent COVID-19.

The rearrangement links TRBV11-2 to TRBJ2-7; TRBD1 matches at 8 bases. This CDR3 comprises 17 residues. Trimming at V came to 1 base and at J to 7 bases, leaving 15 bases not matched to a gene. The germline gives CDR1 SGHAT, CDR2 FQNNGV. The CDR3 sequence is CASSLAPAGTGEPEQYF. DNA of the CDR3: TGTGCCAGCAGCTTAGCCCCTGCCGGGACAGGCGAACCGGAGCAGTACTTC.

Turning to this clone: Mismatch with germline at one junction end may stem from a read error. J is TRBJ2-2 and V is TRBV4-2; D tentatively reads TRBD1 or TRBD2 (7 bases each). Germline-derived CDR1 and CDR2 are LGHNA and YNFKEQ. The CDR3 has 15 residues. The CDR3 loop reads CASSKDREGTGELFF. DNA of the CDR3: TGTGCCAGCAGCAAAGACAGGGAGGGGACCGGGGAGCTGTTTTTT.

The rearrangement links TRBV28 to TRBJ1-1; D gene ambiguous. The germline V gene has CDR1 MDHEN and CDR2 SYDVKM. Trimming took off 5 bases at V and 1 base at J, with 11 bases between the two ends. The CDR3 is made up of 14 amino acids. The chain's CDR3 is CASSRLDANTEAFF. The CDR3 nucleotides read TGTGCCAGCAGTCGACTAGACGCGAACACTGAAGCTTTCTTT.

The chain employs TRBV6-2 or TRBV6-3 and TRBJ1-5, with D possibly being TRBD1 (6 bases). The germline V gene has CDR1 MNHEY and CDR2 SVGEGT. This CDR3 comprises 16 residues. The V end was cut by 3 bases, the J end by 3 bases, with 15 bases between. The CDR3 here is CASSYPPYRVNQPQHF. The CDR3 DNA follows: TGTGCCAGCAGTTATCCCCCCTACAGGGTCAATCAGCCCCAGCATTTT.

J is TRBJ2-1 and V is TRBV6-5; D is undetermined. V lost 1 base to trimming and J lost 6 bases, with 7 bases between them. This CDR3 is built from 13 residues. Per germline, CDR1 MNHEY and CDR2 SVGAGI. The CDR3 DNA sequence: TGTGCCAGCAGTTACTTGAGGAGCAATGAGCAGTTCTTC. This codes for CASSYLRSNEQFF.

The rearrangement uses TRBV24-1 and TRBJ2-1; 7 nucleotides agree with TRBD2. Trimming removed 5 bases from V and 15 bases from J; junction bases left unmatched: 3. The CDR3 covers 10 residues. The germline gives CDR1 KGHDR, CDR2 SFDVKD. The CDR3 loop reads CATSGTSLFF. The CDR3, as DNA: TGTGCCACCAGTGGGACTAGTCTGTTCTTC.

This clone appeared a single time. This chain links TRBV9 with TRBJ2-3, with D tentatively TRBD1 (6 bases). V was trimmed by 0 bases and J by 7 bases, leaving 15 bases between them. The CDR3 loop spans 15 amino acids. Germline V CDR1 and CDR2: SGDLS, YYNGEE. CDR3 sequence (DNA): TGTGCCAGCAGCGTAGCTTCAACAGGGAAGAATACGCAGTATTTT. Protein product: CASSVASTGKNTQYF.

The gene calls are TRBV12-3 or TRBV12-4 and TRBJ1-1; TRBD1 might be the D (5 bases). Trimming left V 6 bases short and J 3 bases short, with 11 bases between. The CDR3 is 13 amino acids. Here the CDR3 DNA reads TGTGCCAGCAGCCCAGGAGGGGACACTGAAGCTTTCTTT. This sequence encodes CASSPGGDTEAFF.

The V call is TRBV18, the J call TRBJ2-5; no reliable D call. The CDR3 runs to 12 residues. Trimming stripped 4 bases from V and 2 bases from J, with 5 bases between. CDR1 and CDR2 from the germline V gene are KGHSH and LQKENI. This CDR3 reads CASSRQQETQYF. The CDR3 bases are TGTGCCAGCTCACGGCAGCAAGAGACCCAGTACTTC.

The rearrangement uses TRBV7-6 and TRBJ2-1; a weak D match, TRBD2 (5 bases). The CDR3 runs to 15 residues. V lost 8 bases and J 0 bases, leaving 14 bases between the germline ends. The germline CDR1 and CDR2 sequences are SGHVS and FNYEAQ. The chain's CDR3 is CASLRVESSYNEQFF. The CDR3 nucleotides read TGTGCCAGCCTGAGGGTGGAGAGCTCCTACAATGAGCAGTTCTTC.

This chain uses TRBV9 with TRBJ1-3, with D uncertain. Germline V lookup: CDR1 SGDLS, CDR2 YYNGEE. With 4 bases removed from V and 0 bases from J, the gap between germline ends came to 11 bases. The CDR3 runs to 15 residues. The CDR3 loop reads CASSPLIGSGNTIYF. CDR3 nucleotides: TGTGCCAGCAGCCCATTGATCGGCTCTGGAAACACCATATATTTT.

This chain links TRBV6-5 with TRBJ2-5; maybe TRBD2 (6 bases). CDR1 and CDR2 from the germline V gene are MNHEY and SVGAGI. This CDR3 has 15 amino acids. V lost 5 bases, J lost 2 bases, and 15 bases lay in between. The CDR3 nucleotides read TGTGCCAGCAGTCCGATAGCGGCAACACAAGAGACCCAGTACTTC. This gives the protein CASSPIAATQETQYF.

This CDR3 is CASSESPLAGPISAQFF. CDR3 in DNA: TGCGCCAGCAGTGAGTCCCCCTTAGCGGGTCCGATCTCAGCGCAGTTCTTC. The chain links TRBV10-1 to TRBJ2-1; TRBD2 matches 7 bases. This CDR3 is 17 amino acids long. Germline CDR1 WNHNN, CDR2 SYGVQD (reference sequence). J lost 12 bases, V lost 0 bases, and 17 bases had no gene match.

The V and J genes are TRBV5-4 and TRBJ2-1; a weak D match, TRBD2 (6 bases). The ends were cut back, 4 bases at V and 1 base at J, with 15 bases in the middle. Germline V CDR1 and CDR2: SGHNT, YYREEE (reference sequence). This CDR3 contains 16 residues. The CDR3 sequence is CASSTGPSGSYNEQFF. The DNA for the CDR3 is TGTGCCAGCAGCACCGGGCCCAGCGGGTCCTACAATGAGCAGTTCTTC.

The chain's CDR3 is CASRTGGRDEQFF. Written as DNA, the CDR3 is TGTGCCAGCAGGACGGGGGGTAGGGATGAGCAGTTCTTC. The chain joins TRBV6-6 to TRBJ2-1, with 7 bases matching TRBD2. Germline V lookup: CDR1 MNHNY, CDR2 SVGAGI (reference sequence). V trimming: 6 bases; J trimming: 8 bases; junction bases outside the gene matches: 7. The CDR3 has 13 residues.

V gene TRBV5-1 combines with J gene TRBJ2-6; perhaps TRBD2 as D (5 bases). CDR3 size: 15 residues. Per the germline V gene, CDR1 is SGHRS and CDR2 is YFSETQ. V lost 0 bases and J 3 bases, leaving 7 bases between the germline ends. CDR3 amino acids: CASSLDGGGANVLTF. The CDR3 region has the DNA TGCGCCAGCAGCTTGGACGGAGGTGGGGCCAACGTCCTGACTTTC.

This clone has a single count. The chain couples TRBV6-2 or TRBV6-3 to TRBJ2-5, with TRBD2 identical over 16 bases. The CDR3 is made up of 18 amino acids. Trimming removed 5 bases from V and 4 bases from J; junction bases left unmatched: 10. Germline lookup yields CDR1 MNHEY and CDR2 SVGEGT. The CDR3 protein is CASSGAGTSGRGRETQYF. Here the CDR3 DNA reads TGTGCCAGCAGTGGGGCGGGGACTAGCGGGAGGGGACGAGAGACCCAGTACTTC.

V usage is TRBV2 and J usage is TRBJ2-2; a weak D match, TRBD1 (5 bases). Germline assignment: CDR1 SNHLY and CDR2 FYNNEI. This CDR3 has 15 amino acids. Trimming left V 1 base short and J 2 bases short, with 8 bases between. Written as DNA, the CDR3 is TGTGCCAGCAGTGAAGAAGGGGTAAACACCGGGGAGCTGTTTTTT. It is translated as CASSEEGVNTGELFF.

The chain employs TRBV7-3 and TRBJ2-2, with unresolved D. The ends were cut back, 2 bases at V and 6 bases at J, with 7 bases in the middle. The CDR3 loop spans 13 amino acids. Germline-derived CDR1 and CDR2 are SGHTA and FQGTGA. The CDR3 loop is CASSLGSAGELFF. Written as DNA, the CDR3 is TGTGCCAGCAGCTTAGGTTCGGCCGGGGAGCTGTTTTTT.

As regards this clone: Other DNA sequences in the sample encode the same CDR3. The chain joins TRBV28 to TRBJ1-3, with D perhaps matching TRBD1 (5 bases). The V gene's germline CDR1 is MDHEN and CDR2 SYDVKM. This CDR3 comprises 14 residues. Trimming removed 5 bases at V and 0 bases at J, with 8 bases between. The CDR3: CASSQGPSGNTIYF. CDR3 coding DNA: TGTGCCAGCAGTCAGGGTCCCTCTGGAAACACCATATATTTT.

The gene calls are TRBV12-2 and TRBJ2-3; the D call TRBD2 from the table was never checked on the DNA. TRBV12-2 is a pseudogene locus. The CDR3 sequence is 18 residues long. The CDR3 DNA sequence: TGTGCAAGCCGCTTAGTTTGCGGGTCGCGCCGAGACACAGATACGCAGTATTTT. Its translation is CASRLVCGSRRDTDTQYF.

This clone turned up a few times. CDR3 protein: CASSIGAGNEQYF. The CDR3, as DNA: TGTGCCAGTAGTATTGGGGCAGGGAACGAGCAGTACTTC. J is TRBJ2-7 and V is TRBV19, with D maybe TRBD1 (5 bases). V dropped 3 bases and J dropped 5 bases, with 11 bases sitting between them. Germline V gene data show CDR1 as LNHDA and CDR2 as SQIVND (reference sequence). The CDR3 spans 13 residues.

This chain uses TRBV7-9 with TRBJ2-3, with D possibly TRBD1 on 5 matching bases. CDR1 and CDR2 from the germline V gene are SEHNR and FQNEAQ (reference sequence). The CDR3 is 14 residues long. V was clipped by 0 bases and J by 3 bases, with 7 bases between them. CDR3 DNA: TGTGCCAGCAGCTTAGCAAGGGGAACAGATACGCAGTATTTT. This sequence encodes CASSLARGTDTQYF.

The V gene is TRBV29-1, the J gene TRBJ2-5; 11 positions agree with TRBD2. Per the germline V gene, CDR1 is SQVTM and CDR2 is ANQGSEA. The CDR3 runs to 14 residues. Unmatched junction bases numbered 10, after V lost 8 bases and J lost 5 bases. CDR3 sequence (DNA): TGCAGCATCCTAGCGGGAGGAAGGAAGGAGACCCAGTACTTC. It encodes CSILAGGRKETQYF.

The chain couples TRBV9 to TRBJ2-2; D may be TRBD1 (6 bases). The CDR3 contains 16 residues. The V and J ends lost 4 bases and 2 bases respectively, with 15 bases between them. In germline, CDR1 is SGDLS, CDR2 YYNGEE. CDR3 in amino acids: CASSSRDIPNTGELFF. Here the CDR3 DNA reads TGTGCCAGCAGCTCCCGGGACATTCCCAACACCGGGGAGCTGTTTTTT.

The chain combines TRBV28 with TRBJ1-1, with 9 bases lining up with TRBD1. The CDR3 totals 15 residues. V lost 7 bases to trimming and J lost 4 bases; unmatched junction nucleotides: 10. Germline loops: CDR1 MDHEN, CDR2 SYDVKM. The CDR3 here is CASTLQGAFGTEAFF. CDR3 bases: TGTGCCAGCACCCTACAGGGGGCGTTCGGCACTGAAGCTTTCTTT. Complete variable domain (other parts from reference TRBV28 and TRBJ1-1): DVKVTQSSRYLVKRTGEKVFLECVQDMDHENMFWYRQDPGLGLRLIYFSYDVKMKEKGDIPEGYSVSREKKERFSLILESASTNQTSMYLCASTLQGAFGTEAFFGQGTRLTVV.

J is TRBJ1-1 and V is TRBV5-1; D is ambiguous. Germline CDR1 SGHRS, CDR2 YFSETQ. Trimming shortened V by 0 bases and J by 1 base, and 10 bases separated the two germline ends. CDR3 length: 15 residues. The CDR3: CASSLGHFSNTEAFF. DNA for the CDR3: TGCGCCAGCAGCTTGGGTCACTTTTCGAACACTGAAGCTTTCTTT.